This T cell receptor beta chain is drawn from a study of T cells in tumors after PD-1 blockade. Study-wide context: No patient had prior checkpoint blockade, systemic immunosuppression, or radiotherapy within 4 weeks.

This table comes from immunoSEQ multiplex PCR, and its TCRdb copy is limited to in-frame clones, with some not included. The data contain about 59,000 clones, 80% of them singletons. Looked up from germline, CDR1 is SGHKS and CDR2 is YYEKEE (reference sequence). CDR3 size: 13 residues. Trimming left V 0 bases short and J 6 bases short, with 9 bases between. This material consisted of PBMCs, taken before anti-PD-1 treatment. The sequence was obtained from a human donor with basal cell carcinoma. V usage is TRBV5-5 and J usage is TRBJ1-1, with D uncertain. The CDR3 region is CASSLELLAEAFF. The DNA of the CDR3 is TGTGCCAGCAGCTTGGAACTATTGGCTGAAGCTTTCTTT. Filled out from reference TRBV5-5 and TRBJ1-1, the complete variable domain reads DAGVTQSPTHLIKTRGQQVTLRCSPISGHKSVSWYQQVLGQGPQFIFQYYEKEERGRGNFPDRFSARQFPNYSSELNVNALLLGDSALYLCASSLELLAEAFFGQGTRLTVV.